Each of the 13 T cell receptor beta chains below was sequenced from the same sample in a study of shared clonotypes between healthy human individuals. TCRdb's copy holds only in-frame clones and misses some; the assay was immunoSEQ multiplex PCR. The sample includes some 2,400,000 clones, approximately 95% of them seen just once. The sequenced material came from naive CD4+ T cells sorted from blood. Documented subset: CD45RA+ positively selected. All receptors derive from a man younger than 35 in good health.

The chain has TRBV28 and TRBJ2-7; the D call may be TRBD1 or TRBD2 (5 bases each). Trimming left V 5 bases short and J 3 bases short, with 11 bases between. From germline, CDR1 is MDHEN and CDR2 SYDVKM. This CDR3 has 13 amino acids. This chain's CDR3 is CASSPRGLYEQYF. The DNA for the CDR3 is TGTGCCAGCAGTCCCCGGGGCCTCTACGAGCAGTACTTC.

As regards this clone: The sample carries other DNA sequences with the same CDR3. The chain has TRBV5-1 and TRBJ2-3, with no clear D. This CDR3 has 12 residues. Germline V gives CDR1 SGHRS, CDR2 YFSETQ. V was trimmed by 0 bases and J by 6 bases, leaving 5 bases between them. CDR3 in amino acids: CASSLEADTQYF. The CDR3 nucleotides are TGCGCCAGCAGCTTGGAGGCGGATACGCAGTATTTT.

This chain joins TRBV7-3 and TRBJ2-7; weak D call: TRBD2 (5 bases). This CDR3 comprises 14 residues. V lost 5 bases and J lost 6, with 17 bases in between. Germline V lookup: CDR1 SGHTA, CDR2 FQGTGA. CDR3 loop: CASSPEPSLGEQYF. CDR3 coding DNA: TGTGCCAGCAGCCCCGAACCTAGCCTAGGCGAGCAGTACTTC.

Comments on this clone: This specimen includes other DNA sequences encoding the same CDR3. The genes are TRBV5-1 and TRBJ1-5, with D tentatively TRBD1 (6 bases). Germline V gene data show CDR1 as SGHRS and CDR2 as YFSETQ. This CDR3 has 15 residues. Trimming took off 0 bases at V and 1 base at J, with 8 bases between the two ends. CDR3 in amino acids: CASSLAGGSNQPQHF. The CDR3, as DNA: TGCGCCAGCAGCTTGGCCGGGGGCAGCAATCAGCCCCAGCATTTT. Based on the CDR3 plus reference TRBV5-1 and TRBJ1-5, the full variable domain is KAGVTQTPRYLIKTRGQQVTLSCSPISGHRSVSWYQQTPGQGLQFLFEYFSETQRNKGNFPGRFSGRQFSNSRSEMNVSTLELGDSALYLCASSLAGGSNQPQHFGDGTRLSIL.

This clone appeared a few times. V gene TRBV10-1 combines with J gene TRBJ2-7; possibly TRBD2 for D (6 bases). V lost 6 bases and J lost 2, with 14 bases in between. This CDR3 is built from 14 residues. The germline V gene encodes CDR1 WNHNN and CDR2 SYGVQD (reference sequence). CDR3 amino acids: CASSLGGIPYEQYF. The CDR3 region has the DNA TGCGCCAGCAGCCTCGGCGGGATCCCCTACGAGCAGTACTTC.

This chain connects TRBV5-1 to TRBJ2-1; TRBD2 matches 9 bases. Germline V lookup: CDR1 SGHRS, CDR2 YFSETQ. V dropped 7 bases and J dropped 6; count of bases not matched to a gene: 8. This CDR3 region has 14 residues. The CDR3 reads CASGGLAGPNEQFF. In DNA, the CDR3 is TGCGCCAGCGGGGGGCTAGCGGGACCCAATGAGCAGTTCTTC.

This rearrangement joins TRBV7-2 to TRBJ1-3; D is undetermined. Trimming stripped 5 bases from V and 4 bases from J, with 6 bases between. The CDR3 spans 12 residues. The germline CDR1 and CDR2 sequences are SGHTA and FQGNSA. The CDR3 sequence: CASSAQGNTIYF. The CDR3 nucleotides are TGTGCCAGCAGCGCACAGGGAAACACCATATATTTT.

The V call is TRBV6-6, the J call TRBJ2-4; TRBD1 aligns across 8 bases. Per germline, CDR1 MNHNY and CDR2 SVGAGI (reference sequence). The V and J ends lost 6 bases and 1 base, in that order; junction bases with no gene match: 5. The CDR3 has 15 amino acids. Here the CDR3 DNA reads TGTGCCAGCAGCCCGGACAGGGTGGCCAAAAACATTCAGTACTTC. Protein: CASSPDRVAKNIQYF.

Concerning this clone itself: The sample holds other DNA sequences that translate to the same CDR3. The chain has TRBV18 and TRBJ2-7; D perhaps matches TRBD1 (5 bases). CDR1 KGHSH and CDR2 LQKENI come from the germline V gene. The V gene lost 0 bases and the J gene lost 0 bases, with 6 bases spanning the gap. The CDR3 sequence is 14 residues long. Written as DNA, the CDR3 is TGTGCCAGCTCACCACCAGACAGCTCCTACGAGCAGTACTTC. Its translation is CASSPPDSSYEQYF.

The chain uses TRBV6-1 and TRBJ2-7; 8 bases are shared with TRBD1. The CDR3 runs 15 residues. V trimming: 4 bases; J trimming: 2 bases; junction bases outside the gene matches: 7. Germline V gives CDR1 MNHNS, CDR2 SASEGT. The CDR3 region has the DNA TGTGCCAGCAGTGTTCACCGACAGGGGCCCTACGAGCAGTACTTC. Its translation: CASSVHRQGPYEQYF.

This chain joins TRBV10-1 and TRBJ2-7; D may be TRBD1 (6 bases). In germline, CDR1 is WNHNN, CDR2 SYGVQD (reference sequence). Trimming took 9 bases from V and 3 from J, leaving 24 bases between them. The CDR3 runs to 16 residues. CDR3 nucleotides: TGCGCCAGGCCAGACAGGTTGGTTTGCAAATTCTACGAGCAGTACTTC. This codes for CARPDRLVCKFYEQYF.

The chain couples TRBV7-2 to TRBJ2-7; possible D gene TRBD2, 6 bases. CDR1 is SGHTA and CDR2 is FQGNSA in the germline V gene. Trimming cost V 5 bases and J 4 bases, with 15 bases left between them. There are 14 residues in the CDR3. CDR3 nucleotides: TGTGCCAGCAGCCCCCCAACTAGCAAGTACGAGCAGTACTTC. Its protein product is CASSPPTSKYEQYF.

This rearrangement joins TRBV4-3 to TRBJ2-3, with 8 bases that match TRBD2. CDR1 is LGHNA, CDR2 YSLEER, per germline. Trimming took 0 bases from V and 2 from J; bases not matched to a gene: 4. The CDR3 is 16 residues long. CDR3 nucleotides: TGCGCCAGCAGCCAAGAGGTAGCGGGGTACACAGATACGCAGTATTTT. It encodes CASSQEVAGYTDTQYF.